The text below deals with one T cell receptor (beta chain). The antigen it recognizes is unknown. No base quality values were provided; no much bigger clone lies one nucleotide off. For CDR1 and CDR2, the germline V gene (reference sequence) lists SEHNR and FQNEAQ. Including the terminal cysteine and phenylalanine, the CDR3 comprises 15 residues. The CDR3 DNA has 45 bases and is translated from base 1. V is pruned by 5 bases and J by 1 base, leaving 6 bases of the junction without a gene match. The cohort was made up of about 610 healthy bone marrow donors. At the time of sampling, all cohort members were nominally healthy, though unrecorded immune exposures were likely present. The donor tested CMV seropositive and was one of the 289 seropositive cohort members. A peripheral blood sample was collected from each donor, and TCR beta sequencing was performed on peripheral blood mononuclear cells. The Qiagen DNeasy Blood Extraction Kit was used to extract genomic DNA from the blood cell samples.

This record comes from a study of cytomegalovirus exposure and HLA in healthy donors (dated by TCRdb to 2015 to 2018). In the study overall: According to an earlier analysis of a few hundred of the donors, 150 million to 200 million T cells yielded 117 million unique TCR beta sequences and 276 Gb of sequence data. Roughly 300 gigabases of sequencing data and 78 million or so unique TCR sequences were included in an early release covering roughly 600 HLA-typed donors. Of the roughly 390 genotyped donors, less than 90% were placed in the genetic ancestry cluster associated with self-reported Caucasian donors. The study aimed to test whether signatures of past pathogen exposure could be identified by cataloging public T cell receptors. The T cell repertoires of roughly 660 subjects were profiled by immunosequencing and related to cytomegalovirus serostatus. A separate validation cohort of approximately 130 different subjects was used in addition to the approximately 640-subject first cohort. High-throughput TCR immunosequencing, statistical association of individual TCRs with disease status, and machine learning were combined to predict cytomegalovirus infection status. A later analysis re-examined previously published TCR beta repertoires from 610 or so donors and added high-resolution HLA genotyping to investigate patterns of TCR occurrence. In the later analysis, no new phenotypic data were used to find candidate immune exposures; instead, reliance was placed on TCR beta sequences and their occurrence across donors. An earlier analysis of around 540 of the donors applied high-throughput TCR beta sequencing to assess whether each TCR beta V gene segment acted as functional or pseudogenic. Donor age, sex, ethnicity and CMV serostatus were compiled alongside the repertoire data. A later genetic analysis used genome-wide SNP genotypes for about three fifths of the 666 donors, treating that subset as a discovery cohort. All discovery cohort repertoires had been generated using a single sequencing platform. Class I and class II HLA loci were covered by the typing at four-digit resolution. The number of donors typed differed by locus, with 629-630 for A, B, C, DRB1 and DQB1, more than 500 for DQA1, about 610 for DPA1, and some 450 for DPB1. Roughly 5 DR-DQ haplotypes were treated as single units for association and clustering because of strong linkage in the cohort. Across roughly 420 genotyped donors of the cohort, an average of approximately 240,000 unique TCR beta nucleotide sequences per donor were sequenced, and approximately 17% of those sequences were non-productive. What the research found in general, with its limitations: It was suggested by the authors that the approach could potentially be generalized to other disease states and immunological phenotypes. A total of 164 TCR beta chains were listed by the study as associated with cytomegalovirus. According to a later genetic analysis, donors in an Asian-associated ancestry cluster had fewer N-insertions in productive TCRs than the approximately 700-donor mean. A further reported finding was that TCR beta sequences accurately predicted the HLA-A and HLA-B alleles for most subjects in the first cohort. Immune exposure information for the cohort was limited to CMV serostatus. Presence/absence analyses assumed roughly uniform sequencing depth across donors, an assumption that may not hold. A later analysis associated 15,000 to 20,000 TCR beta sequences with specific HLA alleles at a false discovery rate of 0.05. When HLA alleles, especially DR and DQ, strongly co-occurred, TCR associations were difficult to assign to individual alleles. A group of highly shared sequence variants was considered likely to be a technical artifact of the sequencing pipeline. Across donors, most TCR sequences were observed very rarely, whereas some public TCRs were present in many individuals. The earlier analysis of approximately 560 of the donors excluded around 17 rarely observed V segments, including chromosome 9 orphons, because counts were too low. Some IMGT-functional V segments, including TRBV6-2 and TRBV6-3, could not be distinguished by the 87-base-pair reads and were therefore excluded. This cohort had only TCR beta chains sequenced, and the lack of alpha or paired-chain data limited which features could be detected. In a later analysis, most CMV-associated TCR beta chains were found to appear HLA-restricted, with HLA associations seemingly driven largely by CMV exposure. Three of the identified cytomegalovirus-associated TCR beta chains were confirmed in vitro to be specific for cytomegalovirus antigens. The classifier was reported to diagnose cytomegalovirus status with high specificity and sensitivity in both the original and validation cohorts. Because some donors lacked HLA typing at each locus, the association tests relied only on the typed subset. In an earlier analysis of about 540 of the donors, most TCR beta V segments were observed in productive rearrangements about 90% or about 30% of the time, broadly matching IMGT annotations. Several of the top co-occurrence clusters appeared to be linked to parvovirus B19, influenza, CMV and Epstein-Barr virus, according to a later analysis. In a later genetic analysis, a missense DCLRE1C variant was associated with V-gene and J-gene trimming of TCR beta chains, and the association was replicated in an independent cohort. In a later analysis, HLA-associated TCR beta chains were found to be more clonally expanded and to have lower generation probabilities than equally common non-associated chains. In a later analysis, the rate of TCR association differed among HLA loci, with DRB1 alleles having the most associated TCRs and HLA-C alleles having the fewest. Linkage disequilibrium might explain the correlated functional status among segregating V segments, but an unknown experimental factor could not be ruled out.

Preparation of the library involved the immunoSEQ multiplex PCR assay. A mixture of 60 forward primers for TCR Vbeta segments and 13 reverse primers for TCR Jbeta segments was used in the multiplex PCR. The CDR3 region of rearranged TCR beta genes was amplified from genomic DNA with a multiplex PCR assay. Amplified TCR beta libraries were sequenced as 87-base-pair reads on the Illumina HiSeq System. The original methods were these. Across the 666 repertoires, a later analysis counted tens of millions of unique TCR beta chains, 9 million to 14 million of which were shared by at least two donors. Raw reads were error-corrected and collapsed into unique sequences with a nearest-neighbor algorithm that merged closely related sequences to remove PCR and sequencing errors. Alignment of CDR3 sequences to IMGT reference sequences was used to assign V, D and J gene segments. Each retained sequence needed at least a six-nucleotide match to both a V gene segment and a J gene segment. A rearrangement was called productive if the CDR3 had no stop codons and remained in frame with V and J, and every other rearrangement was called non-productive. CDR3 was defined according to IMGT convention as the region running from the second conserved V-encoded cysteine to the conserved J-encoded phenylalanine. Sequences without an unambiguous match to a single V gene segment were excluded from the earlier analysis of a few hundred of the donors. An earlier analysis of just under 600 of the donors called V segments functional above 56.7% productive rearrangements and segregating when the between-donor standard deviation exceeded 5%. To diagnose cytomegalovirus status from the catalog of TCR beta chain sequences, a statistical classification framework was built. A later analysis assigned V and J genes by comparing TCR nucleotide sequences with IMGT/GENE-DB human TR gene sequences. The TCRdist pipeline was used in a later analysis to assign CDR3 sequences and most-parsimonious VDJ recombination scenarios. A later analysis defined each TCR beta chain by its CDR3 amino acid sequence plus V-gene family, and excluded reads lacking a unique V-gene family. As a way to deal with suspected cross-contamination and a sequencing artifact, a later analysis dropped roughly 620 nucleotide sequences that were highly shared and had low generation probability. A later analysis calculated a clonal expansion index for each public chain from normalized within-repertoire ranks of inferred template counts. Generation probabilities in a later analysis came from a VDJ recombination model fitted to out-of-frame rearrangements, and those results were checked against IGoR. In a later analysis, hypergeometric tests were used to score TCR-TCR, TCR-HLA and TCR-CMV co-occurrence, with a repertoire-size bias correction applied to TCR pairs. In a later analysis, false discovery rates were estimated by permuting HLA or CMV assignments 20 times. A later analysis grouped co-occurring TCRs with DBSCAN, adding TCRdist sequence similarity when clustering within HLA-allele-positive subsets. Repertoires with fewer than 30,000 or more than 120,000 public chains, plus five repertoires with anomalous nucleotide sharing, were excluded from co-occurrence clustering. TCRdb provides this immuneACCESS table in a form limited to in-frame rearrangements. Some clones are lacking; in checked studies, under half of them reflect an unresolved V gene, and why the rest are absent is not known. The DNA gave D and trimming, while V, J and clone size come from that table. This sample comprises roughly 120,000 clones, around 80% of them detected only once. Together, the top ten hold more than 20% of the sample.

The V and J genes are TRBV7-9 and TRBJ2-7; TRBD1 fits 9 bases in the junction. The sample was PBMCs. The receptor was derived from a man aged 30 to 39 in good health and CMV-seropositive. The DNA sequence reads TGTGCCAGCAGCAAGGACAGGGGAAGGTCCTACGAGCAGTACTTC. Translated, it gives CASSKDRGRSYEQYF.